Listed here are 22 T cell receptor beta chains from one sample, sequenced in a study of human T cells and chemical hapten exposure. TCRdb reprocessed the RACE reads via MiXCR and lists one record per CDR3 protein. The sample shows 110,000 or so distinct CDR3 sequences, less than 10% of them seen only once. The sample's time point: patch test 2, 6 weeks after DPC sensitization. The treatment denotes: therapeutic diphenylcyclopropenone sensitization with weekly scalp DPC. The sample consisted of whole blood, taken in connection with sensitization to the hapten diphenylcyclopropenone (DPC). Receptors originate from a woman in her forties with alopecia areata. Some clones in this sample may be carry-over from other donors' samples.

There are many counts of this clonotype. V gene TRBV7-3 combines with J gene TRBJ2-1; 9 bases match TRBD1. CDR1 and CDR2 from the germline V gene are SGHTA and FQGTGA. The CDR3 runs 14 residues. V dropped 4 bases and J dropped 6; count of bases not matched to a gene: 4. CDR3 region: CASSSGQGTNEQFF. The CDR3 DNA sequence: TGTGCCAGCAGCTCCGGACAGGGGACCAATGAGCAGTTCTTC. Full variable domain (remainder filled in from reference TRBV7-3 and TRBJ2-1): GAGVSQTPSNKVTEKGKYVELRCDPISGHTALYWYRQSLGQGPEFLIYFQGTGAADDSGLPNDRFFAVRPEGSVSTLKIQRTERGDSAVYLCASSSGQGTNEQFFGPGTRLTVL.

In its sample, this clonotype was seen a few times. The V and J genes are TRBV6-1 and TRBJ2-2; 7 nucleotides agree with TRBD1. Germline CDR1 and CDR2: MNHNS and SASEGT. The junction had 6 bases not matched to a gene; V was cut back by 4 bases and J by 4 bases. This CDR3 is 15 amino acids long. CDR3 DNA: TGTGCCAGCAGTGCCGGGACAGTCGGCACCGGGGAGCTGTTTTTT. Translated, it gives CASSAGTVGTGELFF.

This clonotype was observed a few times. The chain recombines TRBV7-2 with TRBJ2-2; no reliable D call. Germline CDR1 and CDR2: SGHTA and FQGNSA. V lost 3 bases to trimming and J lost 5 bases, with 13 bases between them. This CDR3 has 15 amino acids. The CDR3 bases are TGTGCCAGCAGCTTTTATGAAGCTGAGACCGGGGAGCTGTTTTTT. Translated: CASSFYEAETGELFF.

This clonotype was counted many times. The gene calls are TRBV29-1 and TRBJ1-5; D possibly corresponds to TRBD1 (5 bases). V dropped 4 bases and J dropped 4 bases, with 11 bases sitting between them. The CDR3 loop spans 13 amino acids. Per germline, CDR1 SQVTM and CDR2 ANQGSEA. The CDR3 region is CSVGGKLNQPQHF. In DNA form, the CDR3 reads TGCAGCGTTGGGGGCAAATTAAATCAGCCCCAGCATTTT.

In its sample, this clonotype was seen a few times. The genes are TRBV25-1 and TRBJ1-2; D is perhaps TRBD1 (6 bases). The V and J ends lost 1 base and 3 bases respectively, with 12 bases between them. Germline CDR1 and CDR2: MGHDK and SYGVNS. This CDR3 has 15 residues. The CDR3 DNA reads as TGTGCCAGCAGTGAATCCAACAGGGAACACTATGGCTACACCTTC. Its translation: CASSESNREHYGYTF.

Notes on this clonotype: A much larger clone differs by one base, so this may be a read error. The chain combines TRBV6-5 with TRBJ2-7, with 8 bases lining up with TRBD1. Germline loops: CDR1 MNHEY, CDR2 SVGAGI. The CDR3 is made up of 13 amino acids. V lost 8 bases, J lost 6 bases, and 9 bases stayed unmatched. CDR3 DNA: TGTGCCAGCGTGAACAGGGGGTTGCCCGAGCAGTACTTC. Protein sequence: CASVNRGLPEQYF.

This clonotype was observed at least ten times. An end of the junction differs from the germline gene, which may be a read error. The chain has TRBV20-1 and TRBJ1-2; 7 bases map to TRBD1. Germline V gene sequence: CDR1 DFQATT, CDR2 SNEGSKA (reference sequence). The CDR3 is 15 amino acids. CDR3 sequence: CSARDLPGQIYGYTF. The CDR3 region has the DNA TGCAGTGCTCGAGACCTCCCGGGACAGATTTATGGCTACACCTTC.

The V and J genes are TRBV27 and TRBJ2-7; TRBD1 or TRBD2 may be the D gene (6 bases each). Trimming stripped 3 bases from V and 0 bases from J, with 15 bases between. The CDR3 is made up of 16 amino acids. Germline V CDR1 and CDR2: MNHEY, SMNVEV (reference sequence). CDR3 sequence (DNA): TGTGCCAGCAGTTTTCGAGGGGGGACTTACTCCTACGAGCAGTACTTC. Translated, it gives CASSFRGGTYSYEQYF.

This clonotype occurred many times. The rearrangement joins TRBV19 to TRBJ1-6; perhaps TRBD1 as D (6 bases). The CDR3 covers 14 residues. With 7 bases removed from V and 5 bases from J, the gap between germline ends came to 12 bases. In germline, CDR1 is LNHDA, CDR2 SQIVND (reference sequence). The CDR3 reads CASTDRINNSPLHF. CDR3 DNA sequence: TGTGCCAGTACCGACAGGATTAATAATTCACCCCTCCACTTT.

J is TRBJ2-7 and V is TRBV7-2; TRBD1 or TRBD2 may be the D gene (6 bases each). With 7 bases removed from V and 1 base from J, the gap between germline ends came to 17 bases. The CDR3 consists of 15 residues. CDR1 is SGHTA and CDR2 is FQGNSA in the germline V gene. As DNA, the CDR3 is TGTGCCAGCACCCTAGGAGGGGGTAGGTCCTACGAGCAGTACTTC. Translating gives CASTLGGGRSYEQYF.

This clonotype was counted only a few times. This chain uses TRBV20-1 with TRBJ1-5; TRBD1 matches at 9 bases. Germline CDR1 DFQATT, CDR2 SNEGSKA (reference sequence). V dropped 1 base and J dropped 7; count of bases not matched to a gene: 5. CDR3 size: 14 residues. CDR3 in amino acids: CSARVGTGYQPQHF. Written as DNA, the CDR3 is TGCAGTGCTAGAGTTGGGACAGGGTACCAGCCCCAGCATTTT.

This clonotype was recorded a few times. The chain employs TRBV3-1 and TRBJ2-7, with 9 bases aligning to TRBD1. V was clipped by 3 bases and J by 2 bases; unmatched bases: 5. Germline CDR1 and CDR2: LGHDT and YNNKEL (reference sequence). This CDR3 contains 15 residues. The CDR3, as DNA: TGTGCCAGCAGCCAGACGGACAGGGGTACCTACGAGCAGTACTTC. This sequence encodes CASSQTDRGTYEQYF.

In this sample, this clonotype turned up a few times. The rearrangement uses TRBV20-1 and TRBJ2-1, with 13 bases that match TRBD2. This CDR3 comprises 15 residues. Germline trimming cut 3 bases from V and 8 bases from J; bases unmatched to any gene: 7. CDR1 and CDR2 from the germline V gene are DFQATT and SNEGSKA (reference sequence). Here the CDR3 DNA reads TGCAGTGCTAGGCTGGGACTAGCGGGGTTCTATGAGCAGTTCTTC. Its protein is CSARLGLAGFYEQFF.

This clonotype has at least ten counts. The CDR3 region has the DNA TGTGCCATCAGTGGGGACTATGGCTACACCTTC. Protein sequence: CAISGDYGYTF. This rearrangement joins TRBV10-3 to TRBJ1-2; no clear D. From germline, CDR1 is ENHRY and CDR2 SYGVKD. The CDR3 has 11 amino acids. V was trimmed by 4 bases and J by 3 bases, leaving 3 bases between them.

This clonotype was seen repeatedly, ten times or more. This chain joins TRBV7-6 and TRBJ2-1, with TRBD2 identical over 9 bases. J was trimmed by 0 bases and V by 2 bases; bases with no gene match: 5. Germline CDR1 SGHVS, CDR2 FNYEAQ. The CDR3 has 17 residues. In nucleotides, the CDR3 is TGTGCCAGCAGCTTATATAGCGGGGGCCCCTCCTACAATGAGCAGTTCTTC. This encodes CASSLYSGGPSYNEQFF.

This clonotype has ten or more counts. The gene calls are TRBV5-1 and TRBJ1-4; 11 bases fit TRBD1. Germline-derived CDR1 and CDR2 are SGHRS and YFSETQ. This CDR3 comprises 17 residues. V dropped 4 bases and J dropped 0; count of bases not matched to a gene: 5. The CDR3 sequence: CASSPGQGVATNEKLFF. The CDR3 coding sequence is TGCGCCAGCAGCCCGGGACAGGGGGTAGCAACTAATGAAAAACTGTTTTTT.

The V gene is TRBV7-6, the J gene TRBJ2-5, with TRBD1 identical over 7 bases. The CDR3 loop spans 16 amino acids. Trimming removed 9 bases from V and 4 bases from J; junction bases left unmatched: 17. Germline CDR1 reads SGHVS; CDR2 reads FNYEAQ. CDR3 in DNA: TGTGCCAGTAAACCACAGGGGCAGGCAGCGAGAGAGACCCAGTACTTC. This sequence encodes CASKPQGQAARETQYF.

Only a few counts were recorded for this clonotype. V and J are TRBV7-8 and TRBJ1-1; D is possibly TRBD1 (5 bases). Germline lookup yields CDR1 SGHVS and CDR2 FQNEAQ. The CDR3 consists of 17 residues. V lost 5 bases, J lost 2 bases, and 21 bases lay in between. CDR3 residues: CASSTGPVRSGNTEAFF. The CDR3 DNA follows: TGTGCCAGCAGCACGGGGCCCGTAAGAAGTGGAAACACTGAAGCTTTCTTT.

The V gene is TRBV7-9, the J gene TRBJ2-7; D is perhaps TRBD2 (7 bases). The germline V gene has CDR1 SEHNR and CDR2 FQNEAQ (reference sequence). The V end was cut by 5 bases, the J end by 1 base, with 21 bases between. The CDR3 covers 17 residues. The CDR3 is CASSHAWGGPMSYEQYF. CDR3 DNA: TGTGCCAGCAGCCACGCCTGGGGGGGGCCTATGTCCTACGAGCAGTACTTC.

Ten or more counts support this clonotype. The rearrangement links TRBV7-9 to TRBJ1-2; 7 positions agree with TRBD1. This CDR3 region has 14 residues. Germline-derived CDR1 and CDR2 are SEHNR and FQNEAQ (reference sequence). V lost 1 base, J lost 6 bases, and 5 bases stayed unmatched. CDR3 in amino acids: CASSLEGGYHGYTF. CDR3 sequence (DNA): TGTGCCAGCAGCTTAGAAGGGGGCTACCATGGCTACACCTTC.

This clonotype was picked up many times. The rearrangement links TRBV7-2 to TRBJ1-1; D call uncertain. The CDR3 totals 16 residues. The V end was cut by 4 bases, the J end by 0 bases, with 15 bases between. CDR1 and CDR2 from the germline V gene are SGHTA and FQGNSA. The CDR3 loop reads CASSYDPQALNTEAFF. Here the CDR3 DNA reads TGTGCCAGCAGCTACGACCCCCAGGCGCTGAACACTGAAGCTTTCTTT. The full variable domain, its missing parts supplied by reference TRBV7-2 and TRBJ1-1, is GAGVSQSPSNKVTEKGKDVELRCDPISGHTALYWYRQSLGQGLEFLIYFQGNSAPDKSGLPSDRFSAERTGGSVSTLTIQRTQQEDSAVYLCASSYDPQALNTEAFFGQGTRLTVV.

V gene TRBV20-1 combines with J gene TRBJ2-2, with D possibly called TRBD1 or TRBD2 (5 bases each). Trimming shortened V by 5 bases and J by 4 bases, and 14 bases separated the two germline ends. CDR3 length equals 14 residues. From germline, CDR1 is DFQATT and CDR2 SNEGSKA (reference sequence). The CDR3, as DNA: TGCAGTGCTGAGGGGCCAGCAGTCACCGGGGAGCTGTTTTTT. Translation: CSAEGPAVTGELFF.